These 8 T cell receptor beta chains were all obtained from the same sample, sequenced in a study of shared clonotypes between healthy human individuals. The method was immunoSEQ multiplex PCR; TCRdb's version includes in-frame clones alone and lacks a portion of them. The table includes more than 1,200,000 clones, 98% detected once. The source material was naive CD4+ T cells sorted from blood. Sample subset: CD45RA+ positively selected. The receptors shown here come from a man aged 30 to 45 in good health.

The chain carries TRBV27 and TRBJ2-4, with a tentative D call TRBD2 (6 bases). The CDR3 extends over 13 amino acids. The V gene lost 8 bases and the J gene lost 8 bases, with 16 bases spanning the gap. CDR1 is MNHEY, CDR2 SMNVEV, per germline (reference sequence). CDR3 nucleotide sequence: TGTGCCAGCGCGGGACCCCGAACAGACATTCAGTACTTC. It translates to CASAGPRTDIQYF.

The chain links TRBV27 to TRBJ2-3; 12 bases match TRBD2. This CDR3 has 16 residues. The V gene's germline CDR1 is MNHEY and CDR2 SMNVEV (reference sequence). V dropped 1 base and J dropped 5; count of bases not matched to a gene: 4. The CDR3 reads CASSLLSSGGGDTQYF. The CDR3 DNA sequence: TGTGCCAGCAGTTTATTGTCTAGCGGGGGGGGAGATACGCAGTATTTT.

This clone showed up just once. This chain uses TRBV4-3 with TRBJ2-2; D unclear. This CDR3 is built from 16 residues. Germline values: CDR1 LGHNA, CDR2 YSLEER. Trimming left V 0 bases short and J 4 bases short, with 12 bases between. The CDR3 here is CASSQDAAVPTGELFF. In DNA form, the CDR3 reads TGCGCCAGCAGCCAAGATGCCGCCGTCCCCACCGGGGAGCTGTTTTTT.

The CDR3 spells CASSPTRENEQYF. DNA of the CDR3: TGTGCCAGCTCACCAACACGGGAGAACGAGCAGTACTTC. The J gene is TRBJ2-7, the V gene TRBV18; weak D call: TRBD2 (6 bases). Germline V gene lookup returns CDR1 KGHSH and CDR2 LQKENI. V was shortened by 2 bases and J by 5 bases, with 10 bases between the two germline ends. This CDR3 is 13 amino acids long.

This chain links TRBV6-5 with TRBJ1-2; D might be TRBD1 (6 bases). CDR3 size: 13 residues. V lost 5 bases to trimming and J lost 8 bases, with 15 bases between them. CDR1 is MNHEY, CDR2 SVGAGI, per germline. The CDR3 DNA reads as TGTGCCAGCAGTCCCGCGGCGCAGGGGGGCTACACCTTC. Protein product: CASSPAAQGGYTF.

As for this clone: Other DNA sequences in this sample translate to the same CDR3. The V and J genes are TRBV5-4 and TRBJ2-3; 11 bases map to TRBD2. Germline CDR1 and CDR2: SGHNT and YYREEE (reference sequence). This CDR3 contains 16 residues. V lost 2 bases and J lost 0; bases outside the gene matches: 2. The CDR3 reads CASSLRTSGSTDTQYF. CDR3 nucleotide sequence: TGTGCCAGCAGCTTAAGGACTAGCGGGAGCACAGATACGCAGTATTTT.

The chain couples TRBV7-9 to TRBJ2-3; D remains ambiguous. Germline V gene sequence: CDR1 SEHNR, CDR2 FQNEAQ (reference sequence). CDR3 length: 16 amino acids. Trimming pared 2 bases from V and 5 bases from J, leaving 17 bases between. The CDR3 loop reads CASSLWLPNGRDTQYF. In DNA form, the CDR3 reads TGTGCCAGCAGCTTATGGCTCCCTAACGGACGAGATACGCAGTATTTT.

The chain links TRBV7-2 to TRBJ2-5, with 10 bases fitting TRBD2. After removal of 5 bases from V and 7 bases from J, the junction contained 7 bases not matched to a gene. The CDR3 totals 14 residues. CDR1 and CDR2 from the germline V gene are SGHTA and FQGNSA. The CDR3 region is CASSPGTSVVTQYF. The DNA for the CDR3 is TGTGCCAGCAGCCCCGGGACTAGCGTGGTGACCCAGTACTTC.